The present entry profiles one T cell receptor (beta chain) with its context. The sample belongs to a study of blood T cell repertoires in COVID-19. The authors' processing: The assay estimated nucleated cells by amplifying reference gene primers. Clones were read by immunoSEQ multiplex PCR, and TCRdb kept only the in-frame ones, dropping some. For V, J and clone size, that table is used; D and trimming come from the DNA. This sample has about 21,000 clones, with approximately 93% found just once. The source is a woman in her forties or fifties with active COVID-19. Sequenced input: peripheral blood.

CDR3 sequence reads: CASSGQGYNEQFF. CDR3 in DNA: TGTGCCAGCAGCGGACAGGGGTACAATGAGCAGTTCTTC. This chain joins TRBV3-1 (or the pseudogene TRBV3-2) and TRBJ2-1; TRBD1 aligns across 9 bases. Germline V gives CDR1 LGHDT, CDR2 YNNKEL (reference sequence). Losses at the gene ends were 5 bases for V and 4 bases for J; bases not matched to a gene: 0. CDR3 length: 13 amino acids.